This entry is about one T cell receptor beta chain. At one end the junction does not follow the germline gene, possibly because of a read error. This specimen belongs to a study of T cell responses to AZD1222 COVID-19 vaccine. Method: immunoSEQ multiplex PCR; TCRdb's copy keeps in-frame clones and lacks some. The table includes about 180,000 clones, around 90% detected once. CDR1 SGHNT and CDR2 YYREEE come from the germline V gene (reference sequence). The CDR3 sequence is 15 residues long. The sample consisted of peripheral blood, taken 28 days after the second AZD1222 dose. The J gene is TRBJ2-7, the V gene TRBV5-4; TRBD2 matches at 15 bases. The sequence came from an adult who received the AZD1222 COVID-19 vaccine. The CDR3 loop reads CASSLGLAGGYEQYF. DNA for the CDR3: TGTGCCAGCAGTTTGGGACTAGCGGGAGGATATGAGCAGTACTTC.